The clone carrying this T cell receptor beta chain was recorded once. The data belong to a study of blood T cell repertoires in COVID-19. About the research overall: Whether acute or convalescent, the COVID-19 samples came from the United States, Italy and Spain.

CDR1 is GTSNPN, CDR2 SVGIG, per germline (reference sequence). The CDR3 loop spans 13 amino acids. The V end was cut by 7 bases, the J end by 4 bases, with 15 bases between. Data came from immunoSEQ multiplex PCR; TCRdb stores just in-frame clones and leaves some out. Here the sample spans over 85,000 clones, more than 75% being singletons. This chain joins TRBV30 and TRBJ2-3; maybe TRBD1 (5 bases). The source is a woman of 80 years or more with acute or convalescent COVID-19. The material sequenced was peripheral blood. The CDR3 loop reads CAFSGRLADTQYF. The CDR3 coding sequence is TGTGCCTTTTCAGGGCGCCTGGCAGATACGCAGTATTTT.